The TCR beta chain described here comes from a study of blood T cell repertoires in COVID-19. The table came from immunoSEQ multiplex PCR; TCRdb's copy has only in-frame clones and leaves some out. Of around 340,000 clones detected, 86% appear once; the ten largest clones hold just over 7%. Trimming cost V 0 bases and J 7 bases, with 16 bases left between them. CDR1 is MNHEY, CDR2 SVGAGI, per germline. There are 16 residues in the CDR3. What was sequenced was peripheral blood. The sequence derives from a woman aged 55 to 70 with COVID-19, enrolled during active disease. This sequence joins TRBV6-5 and TRBJ2-1; D is perhaps TRBD1 (5 bases). CDR3 region: CASSYSSGASWNEQFF. The CDR3 region has the DNA TGTGCCAGCAGTTACTCATCTGGGGCCTCGTGGAATGAGCAGTTCTTC.